This T cell receptor beta chain was found in a study of blood T cell repertoires in COVID-19. Study summary: The United States, Italy and Spain supplied acute and convalescent COVID-19 samples. Nucleic acid was either cDNA or gDNA, and it came from T cells, B-cell-depleted T cells, or PBMCs.

The V gene lost 3 bases and the J gene lost 0 bases, with 9 bases spanning the gap. The CDR3 totals 14 residues. Germline values: CDR1 SGHRS, CDR2 YFSETQ. Authors' data handling: The assay estimated nucleated cells by amplifying reference gene primers. Method: immunoSEQ multiplex PCR; TCRdb's copy keeps in-frame clones and lacks some. Clonal size and the V and J genes are those of that table, whereas D and trimming came from the DNA. The profile shows approximately 500,000 clones, 75% to 90% of them singletons. This clone was seen just once. Sequencing was done on a sample of peripheral blood. This sequence joins TRBV5-1 and TRBJ1-1, with no clear D. This receptor was obtained from a human donor in a cohort sampled during active COVID-19. Written as DNA, the CDR3 is TGCGCCAGCAGCTCTCGCACAGTGAACACTGAAGCTTTCTTT. Residues: CASSSRTVNTEAFF.